The clone carrying this TCR beta chain was picked up a small number of times. Unmatched junction bases numbered 3, after V lost 0 bases and J lost 5 bases. CDR1 and CDR2 from the germline V gene are SGHRS and YFSETQ. The CDR3 is made up of 14 amino acids. Clones were read by immunoSEQ multiplex PCR, and TCRdb kept only the in-frame ones, dropping some. Of 150,000 to 200,000 clones in the sample, approximately 90% were seen once. The source of the sample is a study of blood T cell repertoires in COVID-19. Overall study context: Researchers got acute and convalescent COVID-19 samples from the United States, Italy and Spain.

Residents of approximately 25 US areas, aged roughly 18 to 89 years, made up the participants. Two consecutive negative NP/OP PCR tests, clearance, or resolved symptoms defined Cohort 3 recovery. The sequencing sample was made of PBMCs or T cells enriched from blood (not recorded which). This sequence joins TRBV5-1 and TRBJ2-7; 9 nucleotides agree with TRBD1. The sequence derives from a woman between 18 and 30 years old who had recovered from COVID-19. The CDR3 sequence is CASSLDRGLNEQYF. For the CDR3, the DNA is TGCGCCAGCAGCTTGGACAGGGGGCTGAACGAGCAGTACTTC.